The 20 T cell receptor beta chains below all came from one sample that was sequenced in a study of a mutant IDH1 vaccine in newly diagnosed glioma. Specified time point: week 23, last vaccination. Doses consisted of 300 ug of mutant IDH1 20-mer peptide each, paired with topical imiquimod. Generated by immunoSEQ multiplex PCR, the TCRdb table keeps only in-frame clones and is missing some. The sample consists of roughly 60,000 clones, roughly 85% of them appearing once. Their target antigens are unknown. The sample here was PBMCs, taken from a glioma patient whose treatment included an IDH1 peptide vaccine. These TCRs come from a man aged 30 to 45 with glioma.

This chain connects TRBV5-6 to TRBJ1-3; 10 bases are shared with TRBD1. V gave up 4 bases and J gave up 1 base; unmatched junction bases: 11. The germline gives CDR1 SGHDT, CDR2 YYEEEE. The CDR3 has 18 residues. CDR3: CASSRFGMDRGSGNTIYF. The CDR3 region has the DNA TGTGCCAGCAGCCGATTTGGGATGGACAGGGGGTCTGGAAACACCATATATTTT.

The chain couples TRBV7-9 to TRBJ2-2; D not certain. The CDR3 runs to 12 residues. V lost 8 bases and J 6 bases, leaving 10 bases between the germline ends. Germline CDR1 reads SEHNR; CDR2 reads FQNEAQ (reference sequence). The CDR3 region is CASRSPAGELFF. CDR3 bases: TGTGCCAGCCGCAGTCCCGCCGGGGAGCTGTTTTTT.

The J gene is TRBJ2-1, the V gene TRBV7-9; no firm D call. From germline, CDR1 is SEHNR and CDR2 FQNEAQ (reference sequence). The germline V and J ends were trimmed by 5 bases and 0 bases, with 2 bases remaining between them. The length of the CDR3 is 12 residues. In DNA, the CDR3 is TGTGCCAGCAGCCGCTCCTACAATGAGCAGTTCTTC. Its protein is CASSRSYNEQFF.

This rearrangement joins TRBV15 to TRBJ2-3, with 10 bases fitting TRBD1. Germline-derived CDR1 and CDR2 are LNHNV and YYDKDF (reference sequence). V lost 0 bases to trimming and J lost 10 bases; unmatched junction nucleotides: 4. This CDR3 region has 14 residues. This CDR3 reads CATSRDRGTGAQYF. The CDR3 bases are TGTGCCACCAGCAGAGATCGGGGGACAGGGGCGCAGTATTTT.

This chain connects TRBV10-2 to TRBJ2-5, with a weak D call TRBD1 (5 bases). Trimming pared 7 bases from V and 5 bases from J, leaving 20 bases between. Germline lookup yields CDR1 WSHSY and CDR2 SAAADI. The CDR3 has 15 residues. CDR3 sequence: CASTLRPGRVETQYF. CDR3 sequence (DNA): TGCGCCAGCACCCTCAGGCCGGGCAGGGTGGAGACCCAGTACTTC.

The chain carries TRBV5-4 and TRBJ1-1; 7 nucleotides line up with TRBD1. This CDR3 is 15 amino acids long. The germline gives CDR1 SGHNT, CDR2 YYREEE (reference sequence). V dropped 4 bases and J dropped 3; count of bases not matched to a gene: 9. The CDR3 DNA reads TGTGCCAGCAGCGCAGTCAGGGGGATTCACACTGAAGCTTTCTTT. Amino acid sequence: CASSAVRGIHTEAFF.

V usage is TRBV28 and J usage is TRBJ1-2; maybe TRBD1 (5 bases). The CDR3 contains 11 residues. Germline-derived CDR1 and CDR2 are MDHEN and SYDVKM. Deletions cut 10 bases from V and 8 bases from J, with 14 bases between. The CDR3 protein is CATEGIMGYTF. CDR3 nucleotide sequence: TGTGCCACAGAGGGGATAATGGGCTACACCTTC.

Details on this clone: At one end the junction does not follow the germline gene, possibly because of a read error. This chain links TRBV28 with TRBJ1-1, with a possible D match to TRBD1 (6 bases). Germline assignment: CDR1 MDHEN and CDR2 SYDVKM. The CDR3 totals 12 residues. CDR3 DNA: TGTGCCGGCAGGGGTATAAGCACTGAAGCTTTCTTT. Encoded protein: CAGRGISTEAFF.

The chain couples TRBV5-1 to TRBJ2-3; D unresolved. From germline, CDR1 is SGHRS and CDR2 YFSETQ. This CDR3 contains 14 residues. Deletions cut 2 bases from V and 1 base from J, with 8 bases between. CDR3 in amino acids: CASSFTPGTDTQYF. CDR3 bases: TGCGCCAGCAGCTTTACTCCCGGCACAGATACGCAGTATTTT.

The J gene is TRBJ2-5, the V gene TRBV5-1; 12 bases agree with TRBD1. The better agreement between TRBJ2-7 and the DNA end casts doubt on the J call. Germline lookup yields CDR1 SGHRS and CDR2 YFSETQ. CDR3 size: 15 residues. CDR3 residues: CASSRWDRGLYEQYF. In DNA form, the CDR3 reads TGCGCCAGCAGCAGATGGGACAGGGGGCTGTACGAGCAGTACTTC.

The CDR3 sequence is CASSSGLSSSYEQYF. For the CDR3, the DNA is TGTGCCAGCAGTTCCGGACTTTCGAGCTCCTACGAGCAGTACTTC. This chain joins TRBV27 and TRBJ2-7; weak D call: TRBD2 (5 bases). V was cut by 4 bases and J by 0 bases, with 13 bases left in between. The CDR3 length is 15 residues. Germline CDR1 is MNHEY and CDR2 is SMNVEV (reference sequence).

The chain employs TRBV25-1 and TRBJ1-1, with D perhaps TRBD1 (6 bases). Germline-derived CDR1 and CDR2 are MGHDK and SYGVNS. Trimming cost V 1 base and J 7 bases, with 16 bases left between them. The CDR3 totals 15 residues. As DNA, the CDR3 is TGTGCCAGCAGTGAATCCCACAGGGTCGATGGTGAAGCTTTCTTT. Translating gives CASSESHRVDGEAFF.

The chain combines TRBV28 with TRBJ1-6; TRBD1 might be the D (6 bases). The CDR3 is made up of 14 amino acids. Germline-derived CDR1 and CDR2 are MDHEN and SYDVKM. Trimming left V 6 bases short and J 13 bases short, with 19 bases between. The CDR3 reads CASRRRDIIAPLHF. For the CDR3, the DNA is TGTGCCAGCAGGCGACGGGACATCATTGCTCCCCTCCACTTT. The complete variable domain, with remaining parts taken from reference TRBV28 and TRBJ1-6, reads DVKVTQSSRYLVKRTGEKVFLECVQDMDHENMFWYRQDPGLGLRLIYFSYDVKMKEKGDIPEGYSVSREKKERFSLILESASTNQTSMYLCASRRRDIIAPLHFGNGTRLTVT.

Here the CDR3 reads CATSARVSYGYTF. The CDR3 DNA reads TGTGCCACCAGCGCTAGGGTTAGCTATGGCTACACCTTC. The chain carries TRBV15 and TRBJ1-2; the D is unclear. The ends were cut back, 5 bases at V and 4 bases at J, with 11 bases in the middle. There are 13 residues in the CDR3. The germline gives CDR1 LNHNV, CDR2 YYDKDF (reference sequence).

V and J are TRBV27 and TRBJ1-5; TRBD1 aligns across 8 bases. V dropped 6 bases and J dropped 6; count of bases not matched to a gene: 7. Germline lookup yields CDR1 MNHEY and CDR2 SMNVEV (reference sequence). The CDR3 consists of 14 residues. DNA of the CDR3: TGTGCCAGCAGGTTTACAGGGGGTAGTCAGCCCCAGCATTTT. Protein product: CASRFTGGSQPQHF.

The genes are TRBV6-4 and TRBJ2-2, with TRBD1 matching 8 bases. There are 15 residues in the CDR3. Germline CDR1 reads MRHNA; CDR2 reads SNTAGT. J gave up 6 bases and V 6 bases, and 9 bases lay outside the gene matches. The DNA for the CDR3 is TGTGCCAGCAGGATTACAGGGGGTAGTGCCGGGGAGCTGTTTTTT. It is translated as CASRITGGSAGELFF.

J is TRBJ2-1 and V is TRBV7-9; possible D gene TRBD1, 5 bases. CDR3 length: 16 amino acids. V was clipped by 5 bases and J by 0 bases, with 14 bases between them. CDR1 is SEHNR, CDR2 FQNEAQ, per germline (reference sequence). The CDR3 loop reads CASSAKQVNSYNEQFF. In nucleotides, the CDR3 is TGTGCCAGCAGCGCCAAACAGGTGAACTCCTACAATGAGCAGTTCTTC.

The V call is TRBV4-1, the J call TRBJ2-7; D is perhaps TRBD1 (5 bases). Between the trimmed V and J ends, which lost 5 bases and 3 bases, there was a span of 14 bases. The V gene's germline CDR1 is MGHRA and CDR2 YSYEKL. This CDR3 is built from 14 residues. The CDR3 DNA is TGCGCCAGCAGCGCAACAGGTCGCCTCTACGAGCAGTACTTC. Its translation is CASSATGRLYEQYF.

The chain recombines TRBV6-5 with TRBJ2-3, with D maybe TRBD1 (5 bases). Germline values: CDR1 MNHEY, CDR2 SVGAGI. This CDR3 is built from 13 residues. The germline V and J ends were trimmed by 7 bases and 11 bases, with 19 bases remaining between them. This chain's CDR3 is CASTPRPGRGQYF. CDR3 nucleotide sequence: TGTGCCAGCACCCCCCGACCAGGGCGCGGGCAGTATTTT.

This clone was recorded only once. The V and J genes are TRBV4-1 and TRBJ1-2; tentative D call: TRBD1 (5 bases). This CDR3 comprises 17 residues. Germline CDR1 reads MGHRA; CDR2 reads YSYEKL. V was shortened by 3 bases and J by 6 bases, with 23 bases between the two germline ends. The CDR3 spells CASSHSLDRGVYHGYTF. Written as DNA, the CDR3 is TGCGCCAGCAGCCATTCGTTAGATCGGGGGGTTTACCATGGCTACACCTTC.